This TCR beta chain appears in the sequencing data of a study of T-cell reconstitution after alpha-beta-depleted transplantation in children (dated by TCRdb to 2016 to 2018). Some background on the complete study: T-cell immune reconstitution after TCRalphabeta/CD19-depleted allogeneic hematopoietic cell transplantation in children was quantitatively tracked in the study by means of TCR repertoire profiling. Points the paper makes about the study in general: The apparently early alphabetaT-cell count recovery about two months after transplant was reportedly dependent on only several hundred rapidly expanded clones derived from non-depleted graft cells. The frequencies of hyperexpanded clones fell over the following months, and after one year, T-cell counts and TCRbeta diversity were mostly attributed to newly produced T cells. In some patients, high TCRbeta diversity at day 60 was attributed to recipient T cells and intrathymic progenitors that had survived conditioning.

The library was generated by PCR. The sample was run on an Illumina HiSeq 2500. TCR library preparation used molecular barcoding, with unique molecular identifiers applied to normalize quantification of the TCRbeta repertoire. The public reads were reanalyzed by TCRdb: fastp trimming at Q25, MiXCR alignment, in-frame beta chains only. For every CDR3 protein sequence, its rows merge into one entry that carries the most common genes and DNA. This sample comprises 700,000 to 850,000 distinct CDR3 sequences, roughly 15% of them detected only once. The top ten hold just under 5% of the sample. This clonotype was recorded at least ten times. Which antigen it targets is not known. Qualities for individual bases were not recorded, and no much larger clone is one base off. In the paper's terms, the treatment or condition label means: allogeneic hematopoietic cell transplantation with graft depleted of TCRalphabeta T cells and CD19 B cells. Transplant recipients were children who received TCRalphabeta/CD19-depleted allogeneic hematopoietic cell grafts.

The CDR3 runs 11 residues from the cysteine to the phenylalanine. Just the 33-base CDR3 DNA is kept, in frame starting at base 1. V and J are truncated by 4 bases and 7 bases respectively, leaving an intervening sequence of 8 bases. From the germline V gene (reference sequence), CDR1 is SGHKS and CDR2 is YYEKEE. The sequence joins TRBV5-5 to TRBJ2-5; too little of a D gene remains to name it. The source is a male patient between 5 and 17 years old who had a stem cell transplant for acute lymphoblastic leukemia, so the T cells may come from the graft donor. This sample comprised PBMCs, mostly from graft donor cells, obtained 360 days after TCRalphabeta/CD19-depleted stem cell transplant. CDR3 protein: CASSTPGTQYF. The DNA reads TGTGCCAGCAGCACACCAGGGACCCAGTACTTC. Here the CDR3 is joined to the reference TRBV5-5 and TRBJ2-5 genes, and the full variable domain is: DAGVTQSPTHLIKTRGQQVTLRCSPISGHKSVSWYQQVLGQGPQFIFQYYEKEERGRGNFPDRFSARQFPNYSSELNVNALLLGDSALYLCASSTPGTQYFGPGTRLLVL.